Listed below are T cell receptor beta chains from one sample, sequenced in a study of cytomegalovirus exposure and HLA in healthy donors. Sequenced by immunoSEQ multiplex PCR; TCRdb stores in-frame clones only, minus some. The sample yields some 130,000 clones, of which the top ten take up over 1.5%. The source material was PBMCs. These receptors originate from a man aged 18 to 30 in good health and CMV-seronegative. CDR3s include the opening cysteine and the closing phenylalanine or tryptophan. D genes are given only for firm matches.

D | length | J | V | CDR3 | DNA
. | 13 | TRBJ1-5 | TRBV2 | CASSELPGQPQHF | TGTGCCAGCAGTGAATTACCGGGGCAGCCCCAGCATTTT
. | 15 | TRBJ1-6 | TRBV28 | CASSSTSSYNSPLHF | TGTGCCAGCAGTTCAACATCATCCTATAATTCACCCCTCCACTTT
TRBD2 | 14 | TRBJ2-1 | TRBV28 | CAIQTSGSYNEQFF | TGTGCCATTCAAACTAGCGGTTCCTACAATGAGCAGTTCTTC
TRBD1 | 14 | TRBJ1-6 | TRBV7-2 | CASSLADREYHLHF | TGTGCCAGCAGCTTAGCGGACAGGGAGTATCACCTCCACTTT
TRBD1 | 15 | TRBJ1-5 | TRBV6-1 | CASDLGGQGRQPQHF | TGTGCCAGCGACTTAGGAGGACAGGGCAGGCAGCCCCAGCATTTT
TRBD1 | 13 | TRBJ1-2 | TRBV15 | CATSSRQGGGYTF | TGTGCCACCAGCAGTAGACAGGGGGGCGGCTACACCTTC
TRBD2 | 15 | TRBJ2-7 | TRBV7-2 | CASSTTSGMVYEQYF | TGTGCCAGCAGCACTACTAGCGGGATGGTCTACGAGCAGTACTTC
. | 14 | TRBJ2-3 | TRBV5-1 | CASGGQQITDTQYF | TGCGCCAGCGGGGGACAACAAATCACAGATACGCAGTATTTT
. | 15 | TRBJ1-1 | TRBV11-2 | CASSFRRDMNTEAFF | TGTGCCAGCAGCTTCCGTCGCGACATGAACACTGAAGCTTTCTTT
. | 14 | TRBJ1-5 | TRBV18 | CASSYTQVDQPQHF | TGTGCCAGCTCGTACACACAGGTGGATCAGCCCCAGCATTTT
. | 12 | TRBJ1-1 | TRBV19 | CASSPLGTEAFF | TGTGCCAGTAGCCCTCTCGGGACTGAAGCTTTCTTT
TRBD1 | 15 | TRBJ1-1 | TRBV9 | CASSAHRGLNTEAFF | TGTGCCAGCAGCGCTCACAGGGGGCTAAACACTGAAGCTTTCTTT
. | 13 | TRBJ2-7 | TRBV10-3 | CAISRDTGYEQYF | TGTGCCATCAGTCGGGACACTGGATACGAGCAGTACTTC
. | 15 | TRBJ2-7 | TRBV4-3 | CASSQDGNSPYEQYF | TGCGCCAGCAGCCAAGATGGTAATTCTCCCTACGAGCAGTACTTC
TRBD1 | 16 | TRBJ1-1 | TRBV7-9 | CASSPDRGEGNTEAFF | TGTGCCAGCAGCCCCGACAGGGGAGAGGGGAACACTGAAGCTTTCTTT
. | 16 | TRBJ1-3 | TRBV19 | CASSTTGTLPRNTIYF | TGTGCCAGTAGTACCACCGGGACACTGCCTCGAAACACCATATATTTT
TRBD2 | 15 | TRBJ2-7 | TRBV7-9 | CASTGGRGSSYEQYF | TGTGCCAGCACCGGCGGGAGGGGGAGCTCCTACGAGCAGTACTTC
. | 15 | TRBJ2-1 | TRBV7-2 | CASSLALGLYNEQFF | TGTGCCAGCAGCTTAGCGTTGGGGCTCTACAATGAGCAGTTCTTC
TRBD1 | 15 | TRBJ2-2 | TRBV7-3 | CASSSGQMNTGELFF | TGTGCCAGCAGCTCGGGACAGATGAACACCGGGGAGCTGTTTTTT
TRBD2 | 18 | TRBJ2-5 | TRBV2 | CAIHSGGVMTSGVREQYF | TGTGCCATCCATTCTGGGGGAGTGATGACTAGCGGAGTACGGGAGCAGTACTTC
. | 12 | TRBJ1-1 | TRBV2 | CASSGTQWEAFF | TGTGCCAGCAGTGGAACGCAGTGGGAAGCTTTCTTT
TRBD1 | 13 | TRBJ2-7 | TRBV6-5 | CASSRGQGYEQYF | TGTGCCAGCAGCCGGGGACAGGGCTACGAGCAGTACTTC
. | 13 | TRBJ2-2 | TRBV7-3 | CASSLSYTGELFF | TGTGCCAGCAGCCTCTCGTATACCGGGGAGCTGTTTTTT
. | 12 | TRBJ1-1 | TRBV28 | CASTVRFTEAFF | TGTGCCAGCACGGTGCGGTTCACTGAAGCTTTCTTT
TRBD2 | 14 | TRBJ2-3 | TRBV27 | CASRGLASTDTQYF | TGTGCCAGCAGGGGACTAGCGAGCACAGATACGCAGTATTTT
. | 19 | TRBJ1-1 | TRBV4-2 | CASSQDPLSPGGPNTEAFF | TGTGCCAGCAGCCAAGATCCTTTGTCACCCGGGGGGCCGAACACTGAAGCTTTCTTT
TRBD1 | 16 | TRBJ2-2 | TRBV19 | CASSIAATGATGELFF | TGTGCCAGTAGTATAGCCGCGACAGGGGCCACCGGGGAGCTGTTTTTT
TRBD2 | 16 | TRBJ2-7 | TRBV7-3 | CASSLTGAGGPYEQYF | TGTGCCAGCAGCTTAACGGGAGCGGGGGGGCCTTACGAGCAGTACTTC
. | 13 | TRBJ2-5 | TRBV5-4 | CASSRRDQETQYF | TGTGCCAGCAGCCGGAGGGATCAAGAGACCCAGTACTTC
TRBD1 | 13 | TRBJ1-1 | TRBV28 | CASRPDRDTEAFF | TGTGCCAGCAGACCAGACAGGGACACTGAAGCTTTCTTT
. | 15 | TRBJ1-5 | TRBV7-2 | CASSLEEGVNQPQHF | TGTGCCAGCAGCTTAGAAGAGGGGGTTAATCAGCCCCAGCATTTT
. | 16 | TRBJ1-4 | TRBV4-1 | CASSDSPFPSNEKLFF | TGCGCCAGTTCTGACAGCCCCTTCCCATCTAATGAAAAACTGTTTTTT
. | 14 | TRBJ2-3 | TRBV11-3 | CASSLQSSTDTQYF | TGTGCCAGCAGCTTACAGTCTAGCACAGATACGCAGTATTTT
. | 13 | TRBJ1-2 | TRBV4-1 | CASSQQGDYGYTF | TGCGCCAGCAGCCAACAGGGTGACTATGGCTACACCTTC
. | 15 | TRBJ1-1 | TRBV5-1 | CASSFGLRVDTEAFF | TGCGCCAGCAGCTTTGGACTGAGGGTGGACACTGAAGCTTTCTTT
. | 13 | TRBJ1-5 | TRBV29-1 | CSVGPRGDQPQHF | TGCAGCGTCGGACCTCGGGGGGATCAGCCCCAGCATTTT
. | 14 | TRBJ1-1 | TRBV7-9 | CASSSGQYYTEAFF | TGTGCCAGCAGCTCAGGGCAGTATTACACTGAAGCTTTCTTT
. | 14 | TRBJ1-6 | TRBV5-1 | CASSSGTGNSPLHF | TGCGCCAGCAGCTCCGGGACTGGTAATTCACCCCTCCACTTT
TRBD2 | 15 | TRBJ2-7 | TRBV10-2 | CASRIGLGETYEQYF | TGCGCCAGCAGAATAGGACTAGGGGAAACCTACGAGCAGTACTTC
TRBD1 | 16 | TRBJ1-5 | TRBV6-5 | CASSSTGARGNQPQHF | TGTGCCAGCAGTTCTACAGGGGCCAGGGGCAATCAGCCCCAGCATTTT